This T cell receptor beta chain was retrieved from a study of blood T cell repertoires in COVID-19. Participant-given clinical history determined each cohort assignment. Method: immunoSEQ multiplex PCR; TCRdb's copy keeps in-frame clones and lacks some. There are 300,000 or so clones in the sample; around 86% occur only once, and roughly 4.2% lies in the top ten. The CDR3 sequence is 14 residues long. V lost 5 bases, J lost 1 base, and 4 bases stayed unmatched. CDR1 and CDR2 (germline): SGHTA, FQGNSA. The sequencing input was PBMCs or T cells enriched from blood (not recorded which). The sequence was obtained from a woman between 40 and 55 years old with acute COVID-19. The rearrangement links TRBV7-2 to TRBJ2-7; TRBD1 agrees at 8 bases. The CDR3 DNA reads as TGTGCCAGCAGCCTAAGGGACAGGTCCTACGAGCAGTACTTC. Translating it yields CASSLRDRSYEQYF.